Described below is a single TCR beta chain sequence and its context. This sample stems from a study of patients and donors after allogeneic stem cell transplantation. V shed 1 base and J shed 5 bases, with 12 bases lying between them. Germline values: CDR1 LGHNA, CDR2 YNFKEQ. This CDR3 has 15 residues. TCRdb analysed the RT-PCR reads with MiXCR anew, one entry per CDR3 protein. The table includes 200,000 to 250,000 distinct CDR3 sequences, roughly an eighth detected once. This chain uses TRBV4-2 with TRBJ2-1; no definite D call. The sequence came from a human donor who was either an allogeneic HSCT recipient or a stem cell or donor lymphocyte infusion donor (not recorded which). It is not recorded whose cells these are; they may come from a transplant donor. The sequencing input was blood, either unsorted or a sorted T cell fraction (not recorded which). The CDR3 coding sequence is TGTGCCAGCAGCCAAGGACGGGTCCTTCACAATGAGCAGTTCTTC. Protein product: CASSQGRVLHNEQFF.